Listed here are 15 T cell receptor beta chains from one sample, sequenced in a study of cytomegalovirus exposure and HLA in healthy donors. 13 Jbeta primers and 60 Vbeta primers were used for the PCR. TCRdb's table, derived via immunoSEQ multiplex PCR, lists solely in-frame clones and lacks some. The sample has over 100,000 clones; about four fifths are singletons. The sequenced material came from PBMCs. Receptors were obtained from a male donor in good health and CMV-seronegative.

The V call is TRBV7-8, the J call TRBJ1-2; 7 positions agree with TRBD1. Germline assignment: CDR1 SGHVS and CDR2 FQNEAQ. This CDR3 is built from 14 residues. V lost 4 bases, J lost 4 bases, and 6 bases stayed unmatched. CDR3 sequence reads: CASSSTGSVYGYTF. CDR3 nucleotide sequence: TGTGCCAGCAGCTCGACAGGGTCAGTCTATGGCTACACCTTC. Supplemented by reference TRBV7-8 and TRBJ1-2, the full variable domain reads GAGVSQSPRYKVAKRGQDVALRCDPISGHVSLFWYQQALGQGPEFLTYFQNEAQLDKSGLPSDRFFAERPEGSVSTLKIQRTQQEDSAVYLCASSSTGSVYGYTFGSGTRLTVV.

This clone was found once. V usage is TRBV9 and J usage is TRBJ2-3; a possible D gene is TRBD2 (5 bases). The CDR3 runs 12 residues. CDR1 and CDR2 (germline): SGDLS, YYNGEE. Between the trimmed V and J ends, which lost 4 bases and 4 bases, there was a span of 7 bases. CDR3 amino acids: CASSFSADTQYF. The CDR3 DNA reads as TGTGCCAGCAGCTTTAGCGCAGATACGCAGTATTTT.

This rearrangement joins TRBV27 to TRBJ2-5, with TRBD1 as a possible D gene (5 bases). The tail of the sequence fits TRBJ2-7 better, so the J call may be wrong. CDR1 and CDR2 (germline): MNHEY, SMNVEV (reference sequence). This CDR3 has 12 amino acids. As DNA, the CDR3 is TGTGCCAGCAGTTTCACAGGTCTCGAGCAGTACTTC. Translating it yields CASSFTGLEQYF.

In nucleotides, the CDR3 is TGCGCCAGTACTAGCGTGGAGACCCAGTACTTC. It codes for CASTSVETQYF. The chain joins TRBV10-1 to TRBJ2-5; 7 bases align to TRBD2. After removal of 9 bases from V and 5 bases from J, the junction contained 3 bases not matched to a gene. Germline V CDR1 and CDR2: WNHNN, SYGVQD (reference sequence). This CDR3 has 11 residues.

About this clone itself: Germline is not matched at one junction end, which may reflect a read error. This chain joins TRBV7-9 and TRBJ2-3; perhaps TRBD1 as D (6 bases). Per the germline V gene, CDR1 is SEHNR and CDR2 is FQNEAQ (reference sequence). The CDR3 runs 16 residues. The CDR3 DNA is TGTTCCAGCAGCTTGACCTGGACAGCTAGCACAGATACGCAGTATTTT. It specifies CSSSLTWTASTDTQYF.

The chain joins TRBV30 to TRBJ2-7; D perhaps matches TRBD2 (5 bases). V lost 5 bases and J lost 3, with 8 bases in between. CDR3 length: 11 amino acids. Germline assignment: CDR1 GTSNPN and CDR2 SVGIG (reference sequence). The CDR3 coding sequence is TGTGCCTGGGGGAGTTTCTACGAGCAGTACTTC. This translates into CAWGSFYEQYF.

This clone occurred once. This chain connects TRBV19 to TRBJ2-6; 12 bases fit TRBD2. The CDR3 spans 18 residues. Germline-derived CDR1 and CDR2 are LNHDA and SQIVND (reference sequence). V was pared by 3 bases and J by 0 bases, with 3 bases of the junction left unmatched. CDR3 in DNA: TGTGCCAGTAGTATTCTAGCGGGGGGGCCCTCTGGGGCCAACGTCCTGACTTTC. Amino acids: CASSILAGGPSGANVLTF.

The V call is TRBV7-9, the J call TRBJ2-3; no firm D call. Per the germline V gene, CDR1 is SEHNR and CDR2 is FQNEAQ (reference sequence). The CDR3 runs 12 residues. Trimming stripped 6 bases from V and 2 bases from J, with 6 bases between. As DNA, the CDR3 is TGTGCCAGCAGTCCCGTCACAGATACGCAGTATTTT. This codes for CASSPVTDTQYF. The full variable domain, completed using reference TRBV7-9 and TRBJ2-3, is DTGVSQNPRHKITKRGQNVTFRCDPISEHNRLYWYRQTLGQGPEFLTYFQNEAQLEKSRLLSDRFSAERPKGSFSTLEIQRTEQGDSAMYLCASSPVTDTQYFGPGTRLTVL.

The chain combines TRBV2 with TRBJ2-5, with a weak D call TRBD2 (5 bases). Trimming removed 7 bases from V and 0 bases from J, with 9 bases in between. The CDR3 covers 13 residues. Per the germline V gene, CDR1 is SNHLY and CDR2 is FYNNEI. Here the CDR3 DNA reads TGTGCCAGCACCCGAGGGTACCAAGAGACCCAGTACTTC. Translated, it gives CASTRGYQETQYF.

The chain has TRBV13 and TRBJ2-7; D is possibly TRBD2 (6 bases). The CDR3 loop spans 17 amino acids. Per germline, CDR1 PRHDT and CDR2 FYEKMQ (reference sequence). The germline V and J ends were trimmed by 5 bases and 1 base, with 21 bases remaining between them. CDR3 DNA sequence: TGTGCCAGCAGCCCCTTTGAGCGGGCGGGCCTTTCCTACGAGCAGTACTTC. Its translation is CASSPFERAGLSYEQYF.

This chain joins TRBV7-9 and TRBJ1-4; 10 bases agree with TRBD1. The CDR3 is made up of 14 amino acids. Germline CDR1 and CDR2: SEHNR and FQNEAQ (reference sequence). V shed 5 bases, J shed 6 bases, and the junction held 3 bases outside the gene matches. This CDR3 is CASSPGQGDEKLFF. DNA for the CDR3: TGTGCCAGCAGCCCAGGACAGGGGGATGAAAAACTGTTTTTT.

This clone was detected a few times. The CDR3 region is CASSKQGEISEAFF. CDR3 in DNA: TGTGCCAGCAGTAAACAGGGGGAAATCTCTGAAGCTTTCTTT. The chain carries TRBV6-5 and TRBJ1-1; 8 positions match TRBD1. Germline CDR1 is MNHEY and CDR2 is SVGAGI. The CDR3 consists of 14 residues. V shed 5 bases, J shed 6 bases, and the junction held 8 bases outside the gene matches.

V usage is TRBV21-1 and J usage is TRBJ1-5; the tabulated D call, TRBD1, remains unverified against the DNA. TRBV21-1 is a known pseudogene. The CDR3 runs to 13 residues. The DNA for the CDR3 is TGTGCCAGCAGCAAAGACAATGATCAGCCCCAGCATTTT. Amino acid sequence: CASSKDNDQPQHF.

The chain carries TRBV7-2 and TRBJ2-7, with 11 bases fitting TRBD1. CDR1 and CDR2 (germline): SGHTA, FQGNSA. Trimming took 5 bases from V and 8 from J; bases not matched to a gene: 5. This CDR3 comprises 13 residues. CDR3 sequence reads: CASSAGQGAKQYF. The CDR3 DNA is TGTGCCAGCAGCGCAGGACAGGGGGCGAAGCAGTACTTC. The complete variable domain, with remaining parts taken from reference TRBV7-2 and TRBJ2-7, reads GAGVSQSPSNKVTEKGKDVELRCDPISGHTALYWYRQSLGQGLEFLIYFQGNSAPDKSGLPSDRFSAERTGGSVSTLTIQRTQQEDSAVYLCASSAGQGAKQYFGPGTRLTVT.

The count of this clone is one. This sequence joins TRBV15 and TRBJ1-6; no clear D. The CDR3 sequence is 16 residues long. Germline V gene data show CDR1 as LNHNV and CDR2 as YYDKDF (reference sequence). Deletions cut 1 base from V and 0 bases from J, with 7 bases between. In DNA, the CDR3 is TGTGCCACCAGCAGAGTTGGGAGCTCCTATAATTCACCCCTCCACTTT. Protein product: CATSRVGSSYNSPLHF. The full variable domain, completed using reference TRBV15 and TRBJ1-6, is DAMVIQNPRYQVTQFGKPVTLSCSQTLNHNVMYWYQQKSSQAPKLLFHYYDKDFNNEADTPDNFQSRRPNTSFCFLDIRSPGLGDTAMYLCATSRVGSSYNSPLHFGNGTRLTVT.